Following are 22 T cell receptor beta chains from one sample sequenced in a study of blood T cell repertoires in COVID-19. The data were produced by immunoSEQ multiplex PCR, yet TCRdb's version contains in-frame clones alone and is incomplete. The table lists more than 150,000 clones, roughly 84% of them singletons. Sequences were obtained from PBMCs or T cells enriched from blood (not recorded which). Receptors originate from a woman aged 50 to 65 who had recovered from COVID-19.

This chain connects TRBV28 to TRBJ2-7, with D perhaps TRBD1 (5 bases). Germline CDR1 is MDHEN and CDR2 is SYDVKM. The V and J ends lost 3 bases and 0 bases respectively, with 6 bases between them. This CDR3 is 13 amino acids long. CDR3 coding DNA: TGTGCCAGCAGTTTTGACAGCTCCTACGAGCAGTACTTC. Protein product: CASSFDSSYEQYF.

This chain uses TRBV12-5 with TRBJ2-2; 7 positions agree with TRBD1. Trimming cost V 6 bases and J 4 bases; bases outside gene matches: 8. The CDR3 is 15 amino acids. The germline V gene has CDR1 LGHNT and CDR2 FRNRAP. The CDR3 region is CASGGDSFFTGELFF. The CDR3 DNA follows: TGTGCTAGTGGGGGGGACAGCTTTTTCACCGGGGAGCTGTTTTTT.

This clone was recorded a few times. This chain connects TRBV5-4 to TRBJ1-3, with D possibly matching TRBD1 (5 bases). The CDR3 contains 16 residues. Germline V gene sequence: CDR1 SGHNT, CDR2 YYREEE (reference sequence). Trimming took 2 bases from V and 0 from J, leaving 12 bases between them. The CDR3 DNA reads TGTGCCAGCAGCTTCTCTACAGGTCGCTCTGGAAACACCATATATTTT. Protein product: CASSFSTGRSGNTIYF.

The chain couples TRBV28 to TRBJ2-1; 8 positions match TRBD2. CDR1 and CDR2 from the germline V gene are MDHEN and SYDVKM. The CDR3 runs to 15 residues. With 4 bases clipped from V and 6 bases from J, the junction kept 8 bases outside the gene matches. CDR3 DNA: TGTGCCAGCAGTTATGCCGGGACTAGAGGCAATGAGCAGTTCTTC. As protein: CASSYAGTRGNEQFF.

The CDR3 DNA follows: TGTGCCAGCAGCTTACTAGCGGGGGGGCCAGGTGAGCAGTTCTTC. This encodes CASSLLAGGPGEQFF. This sequence joins TRBV11-3 and TRBJ2-1; 12 bases fit TRBD2. The CDR3 consists of 15 residues. With V trimmed by 2 bases and J by 9 bases, 5 bases remained unmatched. CDR1 is SGHNT, CDR2 YENEEA, per germline.

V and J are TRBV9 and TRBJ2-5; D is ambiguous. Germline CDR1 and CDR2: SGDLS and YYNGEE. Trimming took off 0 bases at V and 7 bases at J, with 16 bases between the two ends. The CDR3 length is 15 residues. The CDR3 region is CASSVGSVQPGTQYF. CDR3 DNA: TGTGCCAGCAGCGTAGGAAGCGTTCAACCCGGGACCCAGTACTTC.

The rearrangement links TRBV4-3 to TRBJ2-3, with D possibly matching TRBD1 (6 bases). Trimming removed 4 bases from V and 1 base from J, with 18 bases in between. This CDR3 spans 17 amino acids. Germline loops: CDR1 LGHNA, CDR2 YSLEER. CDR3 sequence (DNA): TGCGCCAGCAGCCTCCGCTACAGGGCCGAAGGCACAGATACGCAGTATTTT. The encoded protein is CASSLRYRAEGTDTQYF.

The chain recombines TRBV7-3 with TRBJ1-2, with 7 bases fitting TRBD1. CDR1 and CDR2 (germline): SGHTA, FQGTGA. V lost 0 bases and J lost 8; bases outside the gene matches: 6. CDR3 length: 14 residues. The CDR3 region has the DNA TGTGCCAGCAGCTTAACTGGGCAGGGGGGAGGCTACACCTTC. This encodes CASSLTGQGGGYTF.

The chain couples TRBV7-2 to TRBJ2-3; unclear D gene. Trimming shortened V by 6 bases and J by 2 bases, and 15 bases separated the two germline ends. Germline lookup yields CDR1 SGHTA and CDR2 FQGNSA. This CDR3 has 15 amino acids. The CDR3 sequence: CASSQSRLPTDTQYF. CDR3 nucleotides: TGTGCCAGCAGTCAAAGCCGCCTGCCCACAGATACGCAGTATTTT.

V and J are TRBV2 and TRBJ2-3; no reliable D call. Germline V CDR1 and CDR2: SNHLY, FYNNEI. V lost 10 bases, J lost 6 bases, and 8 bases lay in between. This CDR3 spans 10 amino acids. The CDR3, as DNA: TGTGCCACCGCCAGGGATACGCAGTATTTT. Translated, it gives CATARDTQYF.

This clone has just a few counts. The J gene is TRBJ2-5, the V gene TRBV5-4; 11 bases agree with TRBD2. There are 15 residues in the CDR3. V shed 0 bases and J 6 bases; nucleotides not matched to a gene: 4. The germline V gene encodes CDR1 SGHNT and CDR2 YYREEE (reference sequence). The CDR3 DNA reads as TGTGCCAGCAGCTTGGAGACTAGCGGGGCGCAGACCCAGTACTTC. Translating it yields CASSLETSGAQTQYF.

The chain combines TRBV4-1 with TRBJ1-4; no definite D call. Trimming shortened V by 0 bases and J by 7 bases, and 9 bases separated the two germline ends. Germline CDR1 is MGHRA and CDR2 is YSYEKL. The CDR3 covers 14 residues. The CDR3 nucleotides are TGCGCCAGCAGCCAAGAGCGAGGGATTGAAAAACTGTTTTTT. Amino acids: CASSQERGIEKLFF.

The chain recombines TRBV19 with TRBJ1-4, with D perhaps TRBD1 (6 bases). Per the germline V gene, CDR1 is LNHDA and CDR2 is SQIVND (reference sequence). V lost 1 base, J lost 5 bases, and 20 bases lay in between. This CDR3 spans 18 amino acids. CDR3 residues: CASSIGDRPLNGNEKLFF. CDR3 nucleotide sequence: TGTGCCAGTAGTATAGGAGACAGGCCCCTCAACGGGAATGAAAAACTGTTTTTT.

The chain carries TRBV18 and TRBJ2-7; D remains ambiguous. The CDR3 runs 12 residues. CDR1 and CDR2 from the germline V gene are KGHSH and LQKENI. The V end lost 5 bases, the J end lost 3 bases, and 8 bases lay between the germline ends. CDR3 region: CASSEQDYEQYF. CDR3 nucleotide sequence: TGTGCCAGCTCAGAACAAGACTACGAGCAGTACTTC. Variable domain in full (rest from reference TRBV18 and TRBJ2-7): NAGVMQNPRHLVRRRGQEARLRCSPMKGHSHVYWYRQLPEEGLKFMVYLQKENIIDESGMPKERFSAEFPKEGPSILRIQQVVRGDSAAYFCASSEQDYEQYFGPGTRLTVT.

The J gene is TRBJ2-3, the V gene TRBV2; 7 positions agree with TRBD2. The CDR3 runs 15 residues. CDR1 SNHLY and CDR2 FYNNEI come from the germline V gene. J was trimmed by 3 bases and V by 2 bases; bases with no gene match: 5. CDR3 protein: CASSEWGGSTDTQYF. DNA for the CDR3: TGTGCCAGCAGTGAATGGGGGGGTAGTACAGATACGCAGTATTTT.

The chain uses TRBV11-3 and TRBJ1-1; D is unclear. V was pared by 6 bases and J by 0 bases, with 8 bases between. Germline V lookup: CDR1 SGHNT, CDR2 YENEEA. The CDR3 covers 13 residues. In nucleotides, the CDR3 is TGTGCCAGCAGTCAGAATATGAACACTGAAGCTTTCTTT. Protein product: CASSQNMNTEAFF. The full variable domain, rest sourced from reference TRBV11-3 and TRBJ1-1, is EAGVVQSPRYKIIEKKQPVAFWCNPISGHNTLYWYLQNLGQGPELLIRYENEEAVDDSQLPKDRFSAERLKGVDSTLKIQPAELGDSAVYLCASSQNMNTEAFFGQGTRLTVV.

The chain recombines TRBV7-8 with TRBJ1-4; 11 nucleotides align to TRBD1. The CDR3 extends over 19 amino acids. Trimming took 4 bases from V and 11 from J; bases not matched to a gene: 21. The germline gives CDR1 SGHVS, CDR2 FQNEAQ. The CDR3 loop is CASSSTDRGRLVTRGKLFF. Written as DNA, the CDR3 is TGTGCCAGCAGCTCCACGGACAGGGGGCGCTTGGTGACAAGAGGGAAACTGTTTTTT.

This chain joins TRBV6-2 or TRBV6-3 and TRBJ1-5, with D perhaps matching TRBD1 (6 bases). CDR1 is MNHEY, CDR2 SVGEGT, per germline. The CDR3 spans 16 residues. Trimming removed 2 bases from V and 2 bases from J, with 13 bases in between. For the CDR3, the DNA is TGTGCCAGCAGTTACCTACAGGGTCTGGGCAATCAGCCCCAGCATTTT. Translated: CASSYLQGLGNQPQHF.

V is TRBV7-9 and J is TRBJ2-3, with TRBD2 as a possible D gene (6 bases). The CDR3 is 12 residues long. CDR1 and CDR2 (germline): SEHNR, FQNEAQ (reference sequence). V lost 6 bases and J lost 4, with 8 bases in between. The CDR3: CASSPGADTQYF. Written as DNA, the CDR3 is TGTGCCAGCAGTCCGGGGGCAGATACGCAGTATTTT.

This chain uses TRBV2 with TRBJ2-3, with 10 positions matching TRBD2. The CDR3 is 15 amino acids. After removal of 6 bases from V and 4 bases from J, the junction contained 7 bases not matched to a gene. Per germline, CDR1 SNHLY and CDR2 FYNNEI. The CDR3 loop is CASRKRAGGADTQYF. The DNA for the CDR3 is TGTGCCAGCAGAAAGAGAGCGGGGGGGGCAGATACGCAGTATTTT.

The CDR3 DNA reads as TGTGCCAGCAGCGTAGCCATGGAGACCTACAATGAGCAGTTCTTC. This encodes CASSVAMETYNEQFF. This sequence joins TRBV9 and TRBJ2-1; no clear D. The length of the CDR3 is 15 residues. The V gene lost 0 bases and the J gene lost 2 bases, with 9 bases spanning the gap. From germline, CDR1 is SGDLS and CDR2 YYNGEE. The full variable domain, rest sourced from reference TRBV9 and TRBJ2-1, is DSGVTQTPKHLITATGQRVTLRCSPRSGDLSVYWYQQSLDQGLQFLIQYYNGEERAKGNILERFSAQQFPDLHSELNLSSLELGDSALYFCASSVAMETYNEQFFGPGTRLTVL.

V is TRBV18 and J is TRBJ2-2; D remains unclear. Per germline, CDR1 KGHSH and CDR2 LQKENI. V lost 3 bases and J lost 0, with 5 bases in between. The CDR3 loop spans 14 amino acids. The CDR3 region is CASSPTSNTGELFF. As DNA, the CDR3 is TGTGCCAGCTCACCGACATCGAACACCGGGGAGCTGTTTTTT.